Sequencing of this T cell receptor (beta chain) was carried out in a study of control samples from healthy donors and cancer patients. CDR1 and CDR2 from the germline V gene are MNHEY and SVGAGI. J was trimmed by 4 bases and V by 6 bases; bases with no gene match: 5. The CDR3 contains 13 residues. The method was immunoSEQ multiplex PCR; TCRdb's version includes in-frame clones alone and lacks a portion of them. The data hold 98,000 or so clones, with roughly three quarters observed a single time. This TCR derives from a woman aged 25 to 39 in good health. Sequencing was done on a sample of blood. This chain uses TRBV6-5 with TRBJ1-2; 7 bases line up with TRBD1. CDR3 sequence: CASSDRDSYGYTF. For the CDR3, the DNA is TGTGCCAGCAGCGACCGGGACAGCTATGGCTACACCTTC.